This TCR beta chain was observed in a study of blood T cell repertoires in COVID-19. At the level of the study: The analysed material was cDNA or gDNA that came from T cells, B-cell-depleted T cells, or PBMCs.

Source study methods: Reference gene primer amplification gave estimated nucleated cell counts. Assay used: immunoSEQ multiplex PCR; TCRdb lists only in-frame clones, some missing. Clonal size and the V and J genes are those of that table, whereas D and trimming came from the DNA. The sample shows 250,000 to 300,000 clones, about nine tenths of them seen only once. The CDR3 covers 14 residues. Trimming took off 7 bases at V and 2 bases at J, with 11 bases between the two ends. The germline CDR1 and CDR2 sequences are MDHEN and SYDVKM. This clone was detected only a few times. The sequencing input was peripheral blood. The receptor's source is a young woman with COVID-19, enrolled during active disease. V is TRBV28 and J is TRBJ2-2, with D maybe TRBD2 (6 bases). CDR3 sequence reads: CASITGRNTGELFF. Written as DNA, the CDR3 is TGTGCCAGCATCACCGGGAGAAACACCGGGGAGCTGTTTTTT.